A single sample gave rise to the 22 T cell receptor beta chains below, sequenced in a study of T cell clones after liver transplantation (dated by TCRdb to the late 2010s). Library generation was performed with the immunoSEQ multiplex PCR assay. Drawn from immuneACCESS, this table holds only the in-frame rearrangements with V and J called that TCRdb kept. Clones are partly lost; checked studies trace under half to an unresolved V gene and leave the rest unexplained. Within this sample are nearly 55,000 clones, with approximately 84% of them counted one time only. The ten largest clonotypes hold about 8.9% of the sample. What this sample's time point label stands for: pre-transplant. This sample comprised CD4+ T cells from blood, obtained before liver transplant. These receptors came from a human donor who received a liver transplant.

This clone was recorded a few times. The chain recombines TRBV5-1 with TRBJ2-2, with TRBD1 matching 10 bases. In germline, CDR1 is SGHRS, CDR2 YFSETQ. The V segment lost 5 bases and the J segment 5 bases; nucleotides outside the gene matches: 6. CDR3 length: 15 residues. This chain's CDR3 is CASRVGTGETGELFF. DNA of the CDR3: TGCGCCAGCAGAGTGGGGACAGGGGAGACCGGGGAGCTGTTTTTT. The full variable domain, rest sourced from reference TRBV5-1 and TRBJ2-2, is KAGVTQTPRYLIKTRGQQVTLSCSPISGHRSVSWYQQTPGQGLQFLFEYFSETQRNKGNFPGRFSGRQFSNSRSEMNVSTLELGDSALYLCASRVGTGETGELFFGEGSRLTVL.

The J gene is TRBJ2-2, the V gene TRBV7-2; 8 bases line up with TRBD2. Trimming at V came to 5 bases and at J to 4 bases, leaving 9 bases not matched to a gene. Looked up from germline, CDR1 is SGHTA and CDR2 is FQGNSA. This CDR3 has 16 amino acids. The CDR3 protein is CASSQRAGVGTGELFF. In DNA, the CDR3 is TGTGCCAGCAGCCAGAGAGCGGGAGTTGGCACCGGGGAGCTGTTTTTT.

The V call is TRBV27, the J call TRBJ2-1; D possibly matches TRBD1 or TRBD2 (6 bases each). Germline CDR1 and CDR2: MNHEY and SMNVEV (reference sequence). This CDR3 has 12 amino acids. V lost 11 bases to trimming and J lost 9 bases, with 17 bases between them. This chain's CDR3 is CASRWGRGEQFF. The CDR3 region has the DNA TGTGCCTCCCGCTGGGGGCGGGGTGAGCAGTTCTTC.

The chain has TRBV6-5 and TRBJ2-7; D might be TRBD1 (6 bases). This CDR3 is 13 amino acids long. Germline V gene lookup returns CDR1 MNHEY and CDR2 SVGAGI. V was trimmed by 4 bases and J by 5 bases, leaving 12 bases between them. The CDR3: CASSLGHLNEQYF. CDR3 bases: TGTGCCAGCAGTTTGGGACACTTAAACGAGCAGTACTTC.

The V gene is TRBV7-9, the J gene TRBJ2-7; 7 nucleotides match TRBD1. The CDR3 extends over 11 amino acids. CDR1 is SEHNR, CDR2 FQNEAQ, per germline (reference sequence). Trimming removed 7 bases from V and 5 bases from J; junction bases left unmatched: 2. CDR3 sequence reads: CASTGTDEQYF. In DNA form, the CDR3 reads TGTGCCAGCACCGGGACAGACGAGCAGTACTTC.

This clone occurred once. This chain links TRBV7-2 with TRBJ2-1; a weak D match, TRBD2 (6 bases). This CDR3 comprises 16 residues. V was cut by 3 bases and J by 0 bases, with 12 bases left in between. CDR1 SGHTA and CDR2 FQGNSA come from the germline V gene. This CDR3 reads CASSFGGGSSYNEQFF. The CDR3 DNA follows: TGTGCCAGCAGCTTTGGTGGGGGGAGCTCCTACAATGAGCAGTTCTTC.

In its sample, this clone was seen once. The same CDR3 can be traced to other DNA sequences in this sample. The gene calls are TRBV10-3 and TRBJ1-2; unclear D gene. V lost 0 bases and J 0 bases, leaving 8 bases between the germline ends. CDR3 size: 15 residues. Per germline, CDR1 ENHRY and CDR2 SYGVKD. The chain's CDR3 is CAISESRESNYGYTF. For the CDR3, the DNA is TGTGCCATCAGTGAGTCGAGGGAATCTAACTATGGCTACACCTTC.

The chain has TRBV7-3 and TRBJ1-1; weak D call: TRBD1 (5 bases). This CDR3 has 13 residues. V was shortened by 2 bases and J by 5 bases, with 9 bases between the two germline ends. CDR1 is SGHTA, CDR2 FQGTGA, per germline. CDR3 protein: CASSLAWGTEAFF. CDR3 nucleotides: TGTGCCAGCAGCTTAGCTTGGGGGACTGAAGCTTTCTTT.

The chain joins TRBV9 to TRBJ2-3, with 7 bases aligning to TRBD1. Germline V gene data show CDR1 as SGDLS and CDR2 as YYNGEE. The CDR3 loop spans 15 amino acids. The junction had 1 base not matched to a gene; V was cut back by 0 bases and J by 0 bases. CDR3: CASSVGDRSTDTQYF. DNA of the CDR3: TGTGCCAGCAGCGTAGGGGACAGAAGCACAGATACGCAGTATTTT. The complete variable domain, with remaining parts taken from reference TRBV9 and TRBJ2-3, reads DSGVTQTPKHLITATGQRVTLRCSPRSGDLSVYWYQQSLDQGLQFLIQYYNGEERAKGNILERFSAQQFPDLHSELNLSSLELGDSALYFCASSVGDRSTDTQYFGPGTRLTVL.

The chain uses TRBV18 and TRBJ1-1; 7 bases map to TRBD1. Per germline, CDR1 KGHSH and CDR2 LQKENI. V lost 4 bases to trimming and J lost 1 base; unmatched junction nucleotides: 3. The CDR3 extends over 14 amino acids. The CDR3 region has the DNA TGTGCCAGCTCACAGGGACAGCCGAACACTGAAGCTTTCTTT. Translating it yields CASSQGQPNTEAFF.

The rearrangement uses TRBV30 and TRBJ2-2; perhaps TRBD2 as D (6 bases). V was cut by 3 bases and J by 1 base, with 12 bases left in between. The CDR3 sequence is 15 residues long. Germline loops: CDR1 GTSNPN, CDR2 SVGIG (reference sequence). The DNA of the CDR3 is TGTGCCTGGAGCCGGATGCGGGGGAACACCGGGGAGCTGTTTTTT. It is translated as CAWSRMRGNTGELFF. Complete variable domain (other parts from reference TRBV30 and TRBJ2-2): SQTIHQWPATLVQPVGSPLSLECTVEGTSNPNLYWYRQAAGRGLQLLFYSVGIGQISSEVPQNLSASRPQDRQFILSSKKLLLSDSGFYLCAWSRMRGNTGELFFGEGSRLTVL.

This clone was recorded once. The chain joins TRBV2 to TRBJ1-2, with D possibly matching TRBD1 (5 bases). The CDR3 is 12 amino acids. With 6 bases removed from V and 5 bases from J, the gap between germline ends came to 10 bases. The V gene's germline CDR1 is SNHLY and CDR2 FYNNEI. DNA of the CDR3: TGTGCCAGCAGCGGGACGGCATATGGCTACACCTTC. Translating it yields CASSGTAYGYTF.

This rearrangement joins TRBV12-1 to TRBJ2-7; whether TRBD1, the table's D call, matches the DNA was not checked. TRBV12-1 is assigned pseudogene status. The CDR3 is 15 residues long. The CDR3 is CASKYTGTPTYEQYF. The CDR3 DNA reads as TGTGCCAGCAAATACACCGGGACACCGACCTACGAGCAGTACTTC.

This chain connects TRBV18 to TRBJ2-1; D may be TRBD1 (6 bases). V lost 1 base and J 2 bases, leaving 9 bases between the germline ends. Germline V gene lookup returns CDR1 KGHSH and CDR2 LQKENI. CDR3 length equals 15 residues. DNA of the CDR3: TGTGCCAGCTCACCACTAAAGGGGGCCTACAATGAGCAGTTCTTC. It translates to CASSPLKGAYNEQFF.

The gene calls are TRBV5-1 and TRBJ2-3; 9 positions match TRBD2. The CDR3 consists of 17 residues. V was pared by 4 bases and J by 1 base, with 10 bases of the junction left unmatched. CDR1 SGHRS and CDR2 YFSETQ come from the germline V gene. CDR3 bases: TGCGCCAGCAGCATAAGTGCGGGGGGGCCGGGCACAGATACGCAGTATTTT. It yields the protein CASSISAGGPGTDTQYF.

The chain employs TRBV6-6 and TRBJ1-5; the D gene is possibly TRBD1 (5 bases). This CDR3 has 12 amino acids. Trimming took off 6 bases at V and 3 bases at J, with 6 bases between the two ends. CDR1 and CDR2 from the germline V gene are MNHNY and SVGAGI (reference sequence). CDR3 bases: TGTGCCAGCAGGGGGGTCAATCAGCCCCAGCATTTT. As protein: CASRGVNQPQHF.

The rearrangement uses TRBV14 and TRBJ1-2; unclear D gene. This CDR3 region has 19 residues. V was shortened by 4 bases and J by 5 bases, with 29 bases between the two germline ends. Germline assignment: CDR1 SGHDN and CDR2 FVKESK. CDR3 loop: CASSPLRSKVHGPKYGYTF. In DNA form, the CDR3 reads TGTGCCAGCAGCCCTCTCCGGTCTAAAGTACACGGGCCAAAATATGGCTACACCTTC.

The chain is built from TRBV6-1 and TRBJ1-4; 11 nucleotides line up with TRBD1. Looked up from germline, CDR1 is MNHNS and CDR2 is SASEGT. CDR3 length: 13 residues. Germline trimming cut 11 bases from V and 8 bases from J; bases unmatched to any gene: 7. The CDR3 spells CALGGQGEEKLFF. CDR3 DNA: TGTGCCCTCGGGGGACAGGGGGAGGAAAAACTGTTTTTT.

This chain links TRBV4-3 with TRBJ2-2; D gene ambiguous. The CDR3 runs to 16 residues. Germline lookup yields CDR1 LGHNA and CDR2 YSLEER. Trimming took off 1 base at V and 2 bases at J, with 11 bases between the two ends. CDR3 sequence: CASSQAPDGNTGELFF. CDR3 DNA sequence: TGCGCCAGCAGCCAAGCTCCCGACGGAAACACCGGGGAGCTGTTTTTT.

The chain combines TRBV6-5 with TRBJ2-7; 8 bases fit TRBD2. Losses at the gene ends were 2 bases for V and 1 base for J; bases not matched to a gene: 4. This CDR3 has 15 amino acids. Germline CDR1 MNHEY, CDR2 SVGAGI. This chain's CDR3 is CASSYTTSGSYEQYF. For the CDR3, the DNA is TGTGCCAGCAGTTACACTACTAGCGGATCCTACGAGCAGTACTTC.

The chain links TRBV15 to TRBJ2-3; the match to TRBD1 covers 10 bases. The CDR3 has 16 amino acids. Germline V CDR1 and CDR2: LNHNV, YYDKDF (reference sequence). V gave up 1 base and J gave up 7 bases; unmatched junction bases: 8. DNA of the CDR3: TGTGCCACCAGCAGAGCCCCGGGACAGGGGTTACATACGCAGTATTTT. Translation: CATSRAPGQGLHTQYF.

This sequence joins TRBV19 and TRBJ1-2, with D unclear. Germline V gives CDR1 LNHDA, CDR2 SQIVND (reference sequence). V was cut by 6 bases and J by 5 bases, with 7 bases left in between. The CDR3 is 11 amino acids. The CDR3, as DNA: TGTGCCAGTAGGGGCCGATATGGCTACACCTTC. Translating it yields CASRGRYGYTF.